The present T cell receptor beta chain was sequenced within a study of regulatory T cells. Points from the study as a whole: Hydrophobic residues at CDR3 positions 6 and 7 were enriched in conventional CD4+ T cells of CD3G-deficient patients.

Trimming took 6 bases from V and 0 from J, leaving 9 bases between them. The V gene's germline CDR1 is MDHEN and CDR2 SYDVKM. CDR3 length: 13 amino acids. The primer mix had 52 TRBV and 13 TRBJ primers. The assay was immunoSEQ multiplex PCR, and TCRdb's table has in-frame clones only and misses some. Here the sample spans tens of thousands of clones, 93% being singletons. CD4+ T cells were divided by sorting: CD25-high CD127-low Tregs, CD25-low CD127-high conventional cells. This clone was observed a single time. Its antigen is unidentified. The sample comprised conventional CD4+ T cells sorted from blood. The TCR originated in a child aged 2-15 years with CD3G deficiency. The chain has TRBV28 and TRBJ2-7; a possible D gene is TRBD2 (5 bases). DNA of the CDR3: TGTGCCAGCAGACGGACTTCCTCCTACGAGCAGTACTTC. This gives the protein CASRRTSSYEQYF.